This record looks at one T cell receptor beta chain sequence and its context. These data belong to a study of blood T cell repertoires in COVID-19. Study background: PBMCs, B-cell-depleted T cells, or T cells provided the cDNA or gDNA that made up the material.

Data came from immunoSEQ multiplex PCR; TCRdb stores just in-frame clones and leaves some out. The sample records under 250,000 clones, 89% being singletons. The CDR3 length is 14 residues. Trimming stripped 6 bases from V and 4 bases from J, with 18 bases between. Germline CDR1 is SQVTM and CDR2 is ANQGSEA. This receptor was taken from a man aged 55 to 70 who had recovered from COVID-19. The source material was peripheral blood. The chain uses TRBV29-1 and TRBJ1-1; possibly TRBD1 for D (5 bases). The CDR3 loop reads CSVQQVGLGTEAFF. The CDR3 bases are TGCAGCGTACAACAGGTGGGGTTGGGCACTGAAGCTTTCTTT.